In this sample, the clone carrying this T cell receptor (beta chain) turned up a few times. Its antigen is unidentified. The record originates from a study of T cell repertoires in cytomegalovirus infection. One entry per CDR3 protein results from TCRdb running MiXCR on the reads. The repertoire holds about 680,000 distinct CDR3 sequences, with 20% to 30% as singletons. Study results and limitations: CMV carriers having the relevant HLA were flagged by cumulative public TCR beta family frequency. What dominated the ex vivo response were HLA-C-restricted CMV-specific TCR beta clonotypes.

Sequenced sample: CD8+ T cells from PBMCs. The sequence was collected from a human donor in good health (CMV status not recorded). Some clones in this sample may be carry-over from other donors' samples.

The CDR3 DNA is TGTGCCAGCTTAGGGGTGTGGGGTTCTGGGGCCAACGTCCTGACTTTC. Its protein product is CASLGVWGSGANVLTF. This chain links TRBV2 with TRBJ2-6; D is possibly TRBD1 (5 bases). Germline V gives CDR1 SNHLY, CDR2 FYNNEI. V lost 8 bases to trimming and J lost 1 base, with 15 bases between them. The CDR3 runs 16 residues.